The 2 T cell receptor beta chains presented below share a single source sample, sequenced in a study of cytomegalovirus exposure and HLA in healthy donors. In the PCR, 60 Vbeta and 13 Jbeta primers were used. Method: immunoSEQ multiplex PCR; TCRdb's copy keeps in-frame clones and lacks some. The sample gives about 190,000 clones, over 60% of which show up once; approximately 4.6% is in the top ten. The sample was PBMCs. The receptors originated from a man aged 25 to 45 in good health and CMV-seropositive.

V is TRBV10-3 and J is TRBJ1-6; no clear D gene. The germline V gene has CDR1 ENHRY and CDR2 SYGVKD. With 6 bases removed from V and 7 bases from J, the gap between germline ends came to 7 bases. This CDR3 is 12 amino acids long. The CDR3 DNA sequence: TGTGCCATCAGGGGGAGGAATTCACCCCTCCACTTT. Translating gives CAIRGRNSPLHF.

The genes are TRBV7-9 and TRBJ2-5; D unresolved. Trimming cost V 6 bases and J 0 bases, with 14 bases left between them. Germline CDR1 and CDR2: SEHNR and FQNEAQ (reference sequence). The CDR3 contains 15 residues. The CDR3 is CASSSNPGYQETQYF. The CDR3 DNA reads TGTGCCAGCAGTTCAAACCCGGGTTACCAAGAGACCCAGTACTTC.